This record looks at one T cell receptor (beta chain) sequence and its context. The data belong to a study of cytomegalovirus exposure and HLA in healthy donors. In the PCR, 60 Vbeta and 13 Jbeta primers were used. Data came from immunoSEQ multiplex PCR; TCRdb stores just in-frame clones and leaves some out. The sample has about 140,000 clones, less than 85% seen once. The V gene lost 6 bases and the J gene lost 2 bases, with 10 bases spanning the gap. Germline V gene sequence: CDR1 KGHSH, CDR2 LQKENI. The CDR3 totals 13 residues. Material for sequencing was PBMCs. The receptor was isolated from a man aged 40-50 years in good health and CMV-seropositive. The chain links TRBV18 to TRBJ1-1; possible D gene TRBD1, 6 bases. The CDR3 reads CASSSGVNTEAFF. CDR3 sequence (DNA): TGTGCCAGCTCGTCAGGGGTTAACACTGAAGCTTTCTTT.